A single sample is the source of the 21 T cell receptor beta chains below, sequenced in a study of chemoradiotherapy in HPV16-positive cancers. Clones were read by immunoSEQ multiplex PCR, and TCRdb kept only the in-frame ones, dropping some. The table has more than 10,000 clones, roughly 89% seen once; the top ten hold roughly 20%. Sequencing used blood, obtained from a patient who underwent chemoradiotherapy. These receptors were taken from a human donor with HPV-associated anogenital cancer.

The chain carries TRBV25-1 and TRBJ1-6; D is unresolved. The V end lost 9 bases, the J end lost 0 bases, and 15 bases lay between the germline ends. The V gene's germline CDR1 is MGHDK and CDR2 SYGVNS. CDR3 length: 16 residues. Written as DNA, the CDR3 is TGTGCCAGTAACCCCTCAGGCGGCTCCTATAATTCACCCCTCCACTTT. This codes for CASNPSGGSYNSPLHF.

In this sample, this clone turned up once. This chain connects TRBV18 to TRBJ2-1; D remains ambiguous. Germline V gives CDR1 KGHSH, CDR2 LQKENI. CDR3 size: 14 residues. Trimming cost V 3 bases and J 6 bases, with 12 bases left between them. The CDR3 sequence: CASSPDLGTNEQFF. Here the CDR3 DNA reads TGTGCCAGCTCACCGGATCTAGGAACCAATGAGCAGTTCTTC.

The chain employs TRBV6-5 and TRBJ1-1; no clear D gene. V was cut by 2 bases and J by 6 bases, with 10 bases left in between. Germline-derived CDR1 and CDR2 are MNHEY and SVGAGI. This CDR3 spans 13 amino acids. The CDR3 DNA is TGTGCCAGCAGTTACGGGAGAAGGCCTGAAGCTTTCTTT. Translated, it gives CASSYGRRPEAFF.

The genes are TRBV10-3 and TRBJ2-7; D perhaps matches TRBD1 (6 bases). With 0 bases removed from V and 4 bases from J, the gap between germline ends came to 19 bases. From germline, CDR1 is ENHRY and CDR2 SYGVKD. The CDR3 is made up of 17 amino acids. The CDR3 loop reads CAISESMDSLFYYEQYF. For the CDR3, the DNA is TGTGCCATCAGTGAGTCGATGGACAGTCTTTTTTATTACGAGCAGTACTTC.

CDR3 amino acids: CASSLGQLSGNTIYF. CDR3 nucleotide sequence: TGTGCCAGCAGCTTGGGACAGCTTTCTGGAAACACCATATATTTT. V gene TRBV5-6 combines with J gene TRBJ1-3, with TRBD1 as a possible D gene (5 bases). Trimming stripped 0 bases from V and 1 base from J, with 8 bases between. Looked up from germline, CDR1 is SGHDT and CDR2 is YYEEEE. CDR3 length equals 15 residues.

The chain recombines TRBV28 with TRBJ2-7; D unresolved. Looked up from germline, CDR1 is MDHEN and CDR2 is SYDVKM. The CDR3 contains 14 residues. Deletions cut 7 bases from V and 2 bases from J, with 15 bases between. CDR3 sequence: CASITGGRPYEQYF. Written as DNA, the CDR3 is TGTGCCAGCATCACTGGTGGTCGTCCCTACGAGCAGTACTTC. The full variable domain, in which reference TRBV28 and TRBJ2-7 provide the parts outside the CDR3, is DVKVTQSSRYLVKRTGEKVFLECVQDMDHENMFWYRQDPGLGLRLIYFSYDVKMKEKGDIPEGYSVSREKKERFSLILESASTNQTSMYLCASITGGRPYEQYFGPGTRLTVT.

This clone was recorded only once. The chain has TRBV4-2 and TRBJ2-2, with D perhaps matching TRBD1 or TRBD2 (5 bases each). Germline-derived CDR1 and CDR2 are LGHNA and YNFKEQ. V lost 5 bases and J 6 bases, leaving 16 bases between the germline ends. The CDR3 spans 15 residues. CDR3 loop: CASSNPGRAPGELFF. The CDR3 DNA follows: TGTGCCAGCAGCAATCCGGGACGGGCCCCCGGGGAGCTGTTTTTT.

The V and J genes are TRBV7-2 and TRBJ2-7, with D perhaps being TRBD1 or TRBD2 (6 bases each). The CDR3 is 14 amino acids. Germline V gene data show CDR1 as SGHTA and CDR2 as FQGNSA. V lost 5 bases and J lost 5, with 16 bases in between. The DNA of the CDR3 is TGTGCCAGCAGCCCCCCGGGGGCGAGAAACGAGCAGTACTTC. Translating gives CASSPPGARNEQYF. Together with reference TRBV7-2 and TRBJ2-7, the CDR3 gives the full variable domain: GAGVSQSPSNKVTEKGKDVELRCDPISGHTALYWYRQSLGQGLEFLIYFQGNSAPDKSGLPSDRFSAERTGGSVSTLTIQRTQQEDSAVYLCASSPPGARNEQYFGPGTRLTVT.

The CDR3 nucleotides are TGCGCCAGCAGCCCCTTGGACAGGGAGGGCTACACCTTC. This gives the protein CASSPLDREGYTF. The chain joins TRBV5-1 to TRBJ1-2, with 8 bases that match TRBD1. The CDR3 covers 13 residues. From germline, CDR1 is SGHRS and CDR2 YFSETQ. Trimming removed 4 bases from V and 8 bases from J; junction bases left unmatched: 7.

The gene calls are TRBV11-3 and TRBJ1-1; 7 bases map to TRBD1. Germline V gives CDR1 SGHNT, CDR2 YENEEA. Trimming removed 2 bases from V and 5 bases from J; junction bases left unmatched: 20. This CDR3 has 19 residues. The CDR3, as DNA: TGTGCCAGCAGCTTATTGGGACAGAGGGTTCGAAGAGTGGAGACTGAAGCTTTCTTT. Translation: CASSLLGQRVRRVETEAFF. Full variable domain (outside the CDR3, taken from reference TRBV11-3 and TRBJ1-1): EAGVVQSPRYKIIEKKQPVAFWCNPISGHNTLYWYLQNLGQGPELLIRYENEEAVDDSQLPKDRFSAERLKGVDSTLKIQPAELGDSAVYLCASSLLGQRVRRVETEAFFGQGTRLTVV.

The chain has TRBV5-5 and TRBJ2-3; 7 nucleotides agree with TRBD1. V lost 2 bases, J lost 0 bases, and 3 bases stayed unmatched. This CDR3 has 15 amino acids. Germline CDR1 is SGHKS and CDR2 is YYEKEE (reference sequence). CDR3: CASSFGTVSTDTQYF. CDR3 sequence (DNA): TGTGCCAGCAGCTTCGGGACAGTGAGCACAGATACGCAGTATTTT.

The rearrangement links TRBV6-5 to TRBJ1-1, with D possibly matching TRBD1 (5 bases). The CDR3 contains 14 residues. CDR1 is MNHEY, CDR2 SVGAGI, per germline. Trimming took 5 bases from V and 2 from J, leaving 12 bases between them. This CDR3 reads CASSALRDNTEAFF. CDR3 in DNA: TGTGCCAGCAGTGCCCTCCGGGACAACACTGAAGCTTTCTTT.

The CDR3 DNA sequence: TGTGCCAGCAGCTTGACGCCTCGGCTGGGTAGCTACACCTTC. Translating gives CASSLTPRLGSYTF. The rearrangement links TRBV7-9 to TRBJ1-2; D not certain. Germline V gene lookup returns CDR1 SEHNR and CDR2 FQNEAQ (reference sequence). Trimming took 3 bases from V and 9 from J, leaving 17 bases between them. This CDR3 spans 14 amino acids.

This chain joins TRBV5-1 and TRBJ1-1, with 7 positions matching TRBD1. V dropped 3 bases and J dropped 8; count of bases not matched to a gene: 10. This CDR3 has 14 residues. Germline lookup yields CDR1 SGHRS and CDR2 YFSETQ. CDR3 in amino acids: CASSSGQDGMEAFF. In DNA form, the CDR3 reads TGCGCCAGCAGCTCTGGACAGGACGGGATGGAAGCTTTCTTT.

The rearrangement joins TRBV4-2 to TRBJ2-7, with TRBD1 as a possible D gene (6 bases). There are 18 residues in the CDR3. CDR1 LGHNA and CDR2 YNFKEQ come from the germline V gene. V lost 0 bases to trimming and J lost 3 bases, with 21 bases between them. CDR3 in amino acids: CASSQEVGQPPLDYEQYF. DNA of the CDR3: TGTGCCAGCAGCCAAGAAGTAGGACAGCCCCCGTTAGACTACGAGCAGTACTTC.

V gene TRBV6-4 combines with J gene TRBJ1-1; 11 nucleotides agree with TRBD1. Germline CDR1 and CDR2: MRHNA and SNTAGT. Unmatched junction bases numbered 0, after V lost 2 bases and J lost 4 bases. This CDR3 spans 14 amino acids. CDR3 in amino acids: CASSDGTGGTEAFF. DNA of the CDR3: TGTGCCAGCAGTGACGGGACAGGGGGCACTGAAGCTTTCTTT.

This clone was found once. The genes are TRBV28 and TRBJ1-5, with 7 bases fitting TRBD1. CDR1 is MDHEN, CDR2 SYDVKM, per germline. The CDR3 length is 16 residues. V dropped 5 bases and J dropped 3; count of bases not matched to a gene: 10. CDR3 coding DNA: TGTGCCAGCAGTCCGCTTGGAGGGGGCCACAATCAGCCCCAGCATTTT. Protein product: CASSPLGGGHNQPQHF. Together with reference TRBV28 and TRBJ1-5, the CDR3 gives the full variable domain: DVKVTQSSRYLVKRTGEKVFLECVQDMDHENMFWYRQDPGLGLRLIYFSYDVKMKEKGDIPEGYSVSREKKERFSLILESASTNQTSMYLCASSPLGGGHNQPQHFGDGTRLSIL.

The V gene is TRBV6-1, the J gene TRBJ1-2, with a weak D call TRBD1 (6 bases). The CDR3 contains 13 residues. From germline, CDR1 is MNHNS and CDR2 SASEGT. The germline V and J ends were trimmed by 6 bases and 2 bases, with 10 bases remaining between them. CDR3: CASRRTDNYGYTF. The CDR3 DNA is TGTGCCAGCAGACGGACAGACAACTATGGCTACACCTTC.

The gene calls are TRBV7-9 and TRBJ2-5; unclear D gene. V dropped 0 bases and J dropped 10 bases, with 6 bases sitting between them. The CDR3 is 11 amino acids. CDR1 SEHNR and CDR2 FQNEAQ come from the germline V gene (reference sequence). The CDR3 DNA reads TGTGCCAGCAGCTTAGCGACGTACCAGTACTTC. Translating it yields CASSLATYQYF.

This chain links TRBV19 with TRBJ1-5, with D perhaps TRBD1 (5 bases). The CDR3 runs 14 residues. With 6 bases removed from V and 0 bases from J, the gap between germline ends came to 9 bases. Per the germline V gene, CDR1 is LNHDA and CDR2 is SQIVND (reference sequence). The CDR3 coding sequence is TGTGCCAGTAGCGGACAAATTAGCAATCAGCCCCAGCATTTT. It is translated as CASSGQISNQPQHF.

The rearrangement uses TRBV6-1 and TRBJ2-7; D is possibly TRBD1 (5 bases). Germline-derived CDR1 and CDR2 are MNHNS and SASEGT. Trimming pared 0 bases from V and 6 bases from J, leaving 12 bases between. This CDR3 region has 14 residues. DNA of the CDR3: TGTGCCAGCAGTGAAGCGGGCGGACATTCCGAGCAGTACTTC. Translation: CASSEAGGHSEQYF.